The sequence of this TCR beta chain was determined in a study of blood T cell repertoires in COVID-19. For the study at large: Some COVID-19 samples were acute and others convalescent; all came from the United States, Italy and Spain. In each case, the material was cDNA or gDNA derived from T cells, B-cell-depleted T cells, or PBMCs.

This clone was detected only a few times. CDR3 length: 16 residues. Germline loops: CDR1 SGHTA, CDR2 FQGNSA. V trimming: 1 base; J trimming: 2 bases; junction bases outside the gene matches: 3. Original analysis: Amplifying reference gene primers gave estimates of nucleated cell counts. The assay was immunoSEQ multiplex PCR, and TCRdb's table has in-frame clones only and misses some. V and J calls and clone size are given by that table; D and trimming were obtained from the DNA. Of about 310,000 clones in the sample, about 89% are singletons; the top ten hold about 7.8%. The chain carries TRBV7-2 and TRBJ2-7; 12 nucleotides align to TRBD2. The receptor was isolated from a woman aged 45-65 years who had recovered from COVID-19. Sequencing was carried out using peripheral blood. The CDR3 region is CASSLGLAGGTYEQYF. As DNA, the CDR3 is TGTGCCAGCAGCTTAGGCCTAGCGGGGGGGACCTACGAGCAGTACTTC.